These T cell receptor beta chains were read from a single sample in a study of shared clonotypes between healthy human individuals. The assay was immunoSEQ multiplex PCR, and TCRdb's table has in-frame clones only and misses some. The repertoire holds around 2.1 million clones, with approximately 94% as singletons. The sample consisted of naive CD8+ T cells from PBMCs. These TCRs come from a man aged 18 to 29 in good health. Some clones in this sample may be carry-over from other donors' samples. Both conserved end residues are part of each CDR3. Fields, in order: D gene, V gene, CDR3 length, J gene, CDR3 DNA, CDR3 protein. A D gene is named only where the DNA matches it firmly.

.	TRBV7-3	12	TRBJ2-1	TGTGCCAGCAGCTTCCTGGAAAATGAGCAGTTCTTC	CASSFLENEQFF
TRBD2	TRBV27	15	TRBJ2-7	TGTGCCAGCAGTTTTCGGGGGGATTGGGACTACGAGCAGTACTTC	CASSFRGDWDYEQYF
.	TRBV11-3	14	TRBJ2-1	TGTGCCAGCAGCTTAGCCGGGAAGGGCAATGAGCAGTTCTTC	CASSLAGKGNEQFF
TRBD2	TRBV2	14	TRBJ2-7	TGTGCTCTGACTAGCGGACTTTCCCCAAACGAGCAGTACTTC	CALTSGLSPNEQYF
TRBD2	TRBV6-1	15	TRBJ2-7	TGTGCCAGCAGGTATTTCCTAGCGGACGCCTACGAGCAGTACTTC	CASRYFLADAYEQYF
TRBD2	TRBV28	14	TRBJ2-1	TGTGCCAGCAGTCGCGGACTAGTTACGCATGAGCAGTTCTTC	CASSRGLVTHEQFF
.	TRBV7-3	16	TRBJ2-3	TGTGCCAGCAGCTACCAAGCCGGGACTAGCACAGATACGCAGTATTTT	CASSYQAGTSTDTQYF
.	TRBV5-6	13	TRBJ1-1	TGTGCCAGCAGCTTGGCTGGGAACACTGAAGCTTTCTTT	CASSLAGNTEAFF
.	TRBV27	13	TRBJ2-7	TGTGCCAGCAGTTTATCACAGCTAGACGAGCAGTACTTC	CASSLSQLDEQYF
.	TRBV14	16	TRBJ2-1	TGTGCCAGCAGCCAAGGAGGGTGGAGCTCCTACAATGAGCAGTTCTTC	CASSQGGWSSYNEQFF